The TCR beta chain described here comes from a study of cytomegalovirus exposure and HLA in healthy donors. Study-wide results and caveats: HLA-A and HLA-B allele assignments for most subjects were reportedly predicted accurately using TCR beta sequences. It was reported that the classifier diagnosed cytomegalovirus status with high specificity and sensitivity in both the original and validation cohorts. In all likelihood, a cluster of highly shared sequence variants was a sequencing artifact. There were 164 TCR beta chains listed as cytomegalovirus-associated.

In regard to this clone: What it binds is not known.

From germline, CDR1 is LGHNT and CDR2 FRNRAP. There are 12 residues in the CDR3. V was clipped by 5 bases and J by 14 bases, with 13 bases between them. PCR used 60 Vbeta primers and 13 Jbeta primers. Produced via immunoSEQ multiplex PCR; TCRdb's table is partial and in-frame only. The sample records about 170,000 clones, approximately 85% being singletons. This TCR came from a man aged 18 to 30 in good health and CMV-seropositive. The specimen was PBMCs. The chain links TRBV12-5 to TRBJ1-6, with a weak D call TRBD1 (5 bases). The CDR3 spells CASGPEGVSLHF. CDR3 in DNA: TGTGCTAGTGGTCCGGAAGGGGTCTCCCTCCACTTT.